This T cell receptor beta chain was profiled in a study of CD8+CD57+ T cells in acquired aplastic anemia. The CDR3 is 14 residues long. Germline assignment: CDR1 MNHNS and CDR2 SASEGT. Trimming removed 7 bases at V and 2 bases at J, with 14 bases between. Only patients with CD8+CD57+ cell expansion on flow cytometry were chosen for sequencing. Genomic DNA acted as the template from which TCR beta VDJ combination and CDR3 sequence profiling were carried out. A single record per CDR3 protein comes from TCRdb applying MiXCR to the reads. The data hold 450,000 to 600,000 distinct CDR3 sequences, with 25% to 40% observed a single time.

The chain uses TRBV6-1 and TRBJ1-1; a possible D gene is TRBD1 (6 bases). Sequenced: sorted CD4+, CD8+, or CD8+CD57+ T cells (not recorded which) from PBMCs. This receptor was obtained from a human donor with aplastic anemia. Written as DNA, the CDR3 is TGTGCCAGCATCCCCGGACAGACCAACACTGAAGCTTTCTTT. It translates to CASIPGQTNTEAFF.